This TCR beta chain comes out of a study of T cell responses to AZD1222 COVID-19 vaccine. Profiling relied on immunoSEQ multiplex PCR, and the TCRdb table lists in-frame clones only, not all of them. The table records about 140,000 clones, 88% of them present only once. The CDR3 is 13 amino acids. Germline-derived CDR1 and CDR2 are MRHNA and SNTAGT. V was shortened by 6 bases and J by 5 bases, with 11 bases between the two germline ends. The rearrangement uses TRBV6-4 and TRBJ2-1; D gene uncertain. The receptor comes from an adult in good health. Sample: peripheral blood, taken on day 0 of AZD1222 vaccination. The CDR3 coding sequence is TGTGCCAGCAGCTCCTTCCCTAACAATGAGCAGTTCTTC. This codes for CASSSFPNNEQFF.